The 23 T cell receptor beta chains presented below share a single source sample, sequenced in a study of T cell responses to AZD1222 COVID-19 vaccine (dated by TCRdb to the early 2020s). The library was made by the immunoSEQ multiplex PCR assay. In TCRdb, the immuneACCESS table is reduced to in-frame sequences with V and J assigned. These tables do not hold every clone; where another copy was compared, an unresolved V gene accounts for under half, and the others remain unexplained. Counted in this sample were around 120,000 clones; about 91% of them appeared once. The ten largest make up roughly 5% of the sample. Explained via the paper, the time point label denotes: baseline before first vaccination. Here the sequenced sample was peripheral blood, taken on day 0 of AZD1222 vaccination. The receptor set was obtained from an adult in good health.

The genes are TRBV29-1 and TRBJ2-7; 9 bases agree with TRBD1. Per the germline V gene, CDR1 is SQVTM and CDR2 is ANQGSEA. With V trimmed by 3 bases and J by 4 bases, 10 bases remained unmatched. There are 15 residues in the CDR3. The CDR3 DNA is TGCAGCGTTGAGAGGTTGAGGACAGGGGCGTACGAGCAGTACTTC. Its translation: CSVERLRTGAYEQYF.

The chain is built from TRBV6-5 and TRBJ1-6, with a weak D call TRBD1 (6 bases). The CDR3 length is 12 residues. Deletions cut 6 bases from V and 10 bases from J, with 10 bases between. Germline-derived CDR1 and CDR2 are MNHEY and SVGAGI. CDR3 sequence: CASRQGRSPLHF. In DNA, the CDR3 is TGTGCCAGCAGGCAGGGGAGGTCACCCCTCCACTTT.

The rearrangement joins TRBV28 to TRBJ1-6; 9 positions agree with TRBD1. In germline, CDR1 is MDHEN, CDR2 SYDVKM. The CDR3 is 13 amino acids. Trimming took 4 bases from V and 11 from J; bases not matched to a gene: 3. The CDR3 reads CASSSGQGTPLHF. DNA for the CDR3: TGTGCCAGCAGTTCCGGACAGGGGACACCCCTCCACTTT.

The V gene is TRBV4-2, the J gene TRBJ1-1; no firm D call. Trimming took off 0 bases at V and 9 bases at J, with 8 bases between the two ends. Germline V gene data show CDR1 as LGHNA and CDR2 as YNFKEQ. This CDR3 comprises 12 residues. Written as DNA, the CDR3 is TGTGCCAGCAGCCAAGATTTTCGAAAAGCTTTCTTT. This sequence encodes CASSQDFRKAFF.

This chain links TRBV4-3 with TRBJ1-1, with 8 bases fitting TRBD1. CDR3 size: 17 residues. From germline, CDR1 is LGHNA and CDR2 YSLEER. V was clipped by 6 bases and J by 6 bases; unmatched bases: 18. CDR3 loop: CASSPGGMVTGGAEAFF. CDR3 bases: TGCGCCAGCAGTCCCGGTGGGATGGTTACAGGGGGAGCTGAAGCTTTCTTT.

As for this clone: A much larger clone is a single base away; this may be a read error. The gene calls are TRBV3-1 (or the pseudogene TRBV3-2) and TRBJ1-1; D might be TRBD1 (6 bases). This CDR3 is built from 13 residues. Germline CDR1 reads LGHDT; CDR2 reads YNNKEL (reference sequence). Trimming removed 5 bases at V and 1 base at J, with 8 bases between. This CDR3 reads CASSTGQNTEAFF. The CDR3 DNA is TGTGCCAGCAGCACGGGACAGAACACTGAAGCTTTCTTT.

The chain links TRBV2 to TRBJ2-7; no clear D gene. Trimming left V 4 bases short and J 2 bases short, with 9 bases between. This CDR3 comprises 13 residues. Looked up from germline, CDR1 is SNHLY and CDR2 is FYNNEI. The CDR3 spells CASSGAGPYEQYF. DNA for the CDR3: TGTGCCAGCAGTGGCGCCGGACCCTACGAGCAGTACTTC.

This chain joins TRBV29-1 and TRBJ1-1, with 9 bases lining up with TRBD1. Losses at the gene ends were 5 bases for V and 8 bases for J; bases not matched to a gene: 3. The CDR3 loop spans 11 amino acids. CDR1 and CDR2 from the germline V gene are SQVTM and ANQGSEA. DNA for the CDR3: TGCAGCGTTTTACAGGGGGCCGAAGCTTTCTTT. Its protein product is CSVLQGAEAFF. Full variable domain (rest looked up from reference TRBV29-1 and TRBJ1-1): SAVISQKPSRDICQRGTSLTIQCQVDSQVTMMFWYRQQPGQSLTLIATANQGSEATYESGFVIDKFPISRPNLTFSTLTVSNMSPEDSSIYLCSVLQGAEAFFGQGTRLTVV.

This sequence joins TRBV10-3 and TRBJ2-7, with a tentative D call TRBD1 (5 bases). Germline V CDR1 and CDR2: ENHRY, SYGVKD. The CDR3 is made up of 14 amino acids. V was trimmed by 6 bases and J by 4 bases, leaving 16 bases between them. The CDR3 DNA reads TGTGCCATCAGACCCCAGGGTAATGAGTACGAGCAGTACTTC. This gives the protein CAIRPQGNEYEQYF.

The rearrangement uses TRBV11-3 and TRBJ2-5, with 9 bases identical to TRBD1. V trimming: 1 base; J trimming: 5 bases; junction bases outside the gene matches: 5. The germline V gene encodes CDR1 SGHNT and CDR2 YENEEA. The CDR3 is 15 residues long. The CDR3 reads CASSLGGTGLETQYF. CDR3 nucleotide sequence: TGTGCCAGCAGCTTAGGGGGGACAGGGCTGGAGACCCAGTACTTC.

The rearrangement joins TRBV5-8 to TRBJ2-7; D is unresolved. This CDR3 has 13 residues. CDR1 and CDR2 from the germline V gene are SGHTS and YDEGEE. The V and J ends lost 0 bases and 3 bases respectively, with 7 bases between them. The CDR3 DNA reads TGTGCCAGCAGCTTGGTTGGTATCTACGAGCAGTACTTC. Translated, it gives CASSLVGIYEQYF.

The genes are TRBV7-9 and TRBJ2-3; D is possibly TRBD2 (6 bases). Germline lookup yields CDR1 SEHNR and CDR2 FQNEAQ (reference sequence). The CDR3 runs to 16 residues. Trimming took 5 bases from V and 0 from J, leaving 15 bases between them. The CDR3 region has the DNA TGTGCCAGCAGCCTACGGGGGAGAGGTAGCACAGATACGCAGTATTTT. Amino acid sequence: CASSLRGRGSTDTQYF.

V usage is TRBV7-2 and J usage is TRBJ2-1, with 7 nucleotides matching TRBD1. Trimming removed 5 bases from V and 10 bases from J; junction bases left unmatched: 11. Germline lookup yields CDR1 SGHTA and CDR2 FQGNSA. The CDR3 sequence is 14 residues long. CDR3 coding DNA: TGTGCCAGCAGCCTCGGGGTAGGGGGCGGCGAGCAGTTCTTC. Translation gives CASSLGVGGGEQFF.

The genes are TRBV7-9 and TRBJ1-5; the D gene is possibly TRBD1 (5 bases). CDR1 SEHNR and CDR2 FQNEAQ come from the germline V gene (reference sequence). The V and J ends lost 6 bases and 4 bases respectively, with 13 bases between them. This CDR3 region has 14 residues. In DNA, the CDR3 is TGTGCCAGCAGGGAGGGACGGACTAATCAGCCCCAGCATTTT. It translates to CASREGRTNQPQHF.

The chain links TRBV29-1 to TRBJ2-1; TRBD2 agrees at 13 bases. The length of the CDR3 is 16 residues. J was trimmed by 0 bases and V by 3 bases; bases with no gene match: 2. Looked up from germline, CDR1 is SQVTM and CDR2 is ANQGSEA. The CDR3 protein is CSVDGLAGVSYNEQFF. DNA of the CDR3: TGCAGCGTTGACGGACTAGCGGGGGTCTCCTACAATGAGCAGTTCTTC.

The chain links TRBV5-1 to TRBJ2-2; D unclear. The CDR3 is made up of 14 amino acids. The V gene's germline CDR1 is SGHRS and CDR2 YFSETQ. The V gene lost 3 bases and the J gene lost 5 bases, with 11 bases spanning the gap. The CDR3: CASSSVASTGELFF. The CDR3 nucleotides are TGCGCCAGCAGCTCGGTCGCATCTACCGGGGAGCTGTTTTTT.

This sequence joins TRBV10-1 and TRBJ2-3; D remains ambiguous. The V and J ends lost 4 bases and 2 bases respectively, with 7 bases between them. Germline CDR1 WNHNN, CDR2 SYGVQD (reference sequence). The CDR3 is 13 amino acids. CDR3 sequence: CASSGADTDTQYF. In DNA, the CDR3 is TGCGCCAGCAGTGGGGCAGACACAGATACGCAGTATTTT.

The CDR3 reads CATSDLTGHQFF. In nucleotides, the CDR3 is TGTGCCACCAGTGATTTGACGGGACACCAGTTCTTC. The V and J genes are TRBV24-1 and TRBJ2-1; D may be TRBD1 (6 bases). The CDR3 length is 12 residues. CDR1 and CDR2 from the germline V gene are KGHDR and SFDVKD. The V end lost 0 bases, the J end lost 13 bases, and 9 bases lay between the germline ends.

There are a few counts of this clone. Within the sample, other DNA sequences also encode this same CDR3. The V call is TRBV9, the J call TRBJ1-1; D gene uncertain. V shed 2 bases and J shed 1 base, with 6 bases lying between them. This CDR3 comprises 13 residues. CDR1 and CDR2 (germline): SGDLS, YYNGEE. CDR3: CASSVGRNTEAFF. The CDR3 nucleotides are TGTGCCAGCAGCGTGGGCAGGAACACTGAAGCTTTCTTT.

The V call is TRBV11-2, the J call TRBJ2-1, with TRBD2 matching over 12 bases. This CDR3 contains 16 residues. Per the germline V gene, CDR1 is SGHAT and CDR2 is FQNNGV. V lost 5 bases, J lost 6 bases, and 8 bases stayed unmatched. In DNA, the CDR3 is TGTGCCAGCAGCAAACGACTAGCGGGAGAATTCAATGAGCAGTTCTTC. This codes for CASSKRLAGEFNEQFF.

This chain links TRBV6-5 with TRBJ1-6; D is uncertain. Germline V gene data show CDR1 as MNHEY and CDR2 as SVGAGI. The CDR3 spans 12 residues. Trimming shortened V by 5 bases and J by 15 bases, and 14 bases separated the two germline ends. Here the CDR3 reads CASSPPFGVLHF. CDR3 DNA: TGTGCCAGCAGTCCACCTTTCGGGGTCCTCCACTTT.

J is TRBJ2-2 and V is TRBV7-2; no clear D. In germline, CDR1 is SGHTA, CDR2 FQGNSA. There are 16 residues in the CDR3. V lost 0 bases and J lost 0, with 8 bases in between. The CDR3, as DNA: TGTGCCAGCAGCTTAGCGTCTTACGCGAACACCGGGGAGCTGTTTTTT. Residues: CASSLASYANTGELFF.

The rearrangement uses TRBV7-9 and TRBJ2-7; D is undetermined. In germline, CDR1 is SEHNR, CDR2 FQNEAQ (reference sequence). With 3 bases removed from V and 3 bases from J, the gap between germline ends came to 12 bases. The CDR3 loop spans 14 amino acids. CDR3 in amino acids: CASSFSRTLYEQYF. CDR3 DNA: TGTGCCAGCAGCTTTTCGCGGACGCTCTACGAGCAGTACTTC. Looking up the rest from reference TRBV7-9 and TRBJ2-7 gives the full variable domain: DTGVSQNPRHKITKRGQNVTFRCDPISEHNRLYWYRQTLGQGPEFLTYFQNEAQLEKSRLLSDRFSAERPKGSFSTLEIQRTEQGDSAMYLCASSFSRTLYEQYFGPGTRLTVT.